Presented here are 14 T cell receptor beta chains from one specimen sequenced in a study of T-cell memory formation after mild COVID-19. TCRdb reprocessed the 5' RACE reads with MiXCR, giving one entry per CDR3 protein. The sample consists of about 130,000 distinct CDR3 sequences, under 30% of them appearing once. Sequenced sample: PBMCs or a T cell subset sorted from them (not recorded which). Receptors were obtained from an adult woman who had mild COVID-19 (a few samples of this study predate the infection). Cell type and time point are not known.

This chain joins TRBV5-5 and TRBJ1-2, with D hard to call. The CDR3 consists of 16 residues. V lost 0 bases, J lost 4 bases, and 16 bases lay in between. Per the germline V gene, CDR1 is SGHKS and CDR2 is YYEKEE (reference sequence). The CDR3 loop is CASSLDFQLRFYGYTF. CDR3 coding DNA: TGTGCCAGCAGCTTGGATTTCCAGCTAAGATTCTATGGCTACACCTTC. The whole variable domain, filled in from reference TRBV5-5 and TRBJ1-2, reads DAGVTQSPTHLIKTRGQQVTLRCSPISGHKSVSWYQQVLGQGPQFIFQYYEKEERGRGNFPDRFSARQFPNYSSELNVNALLLGDSALYLCASSLDFQLRFYGYTFGSGTRLTVV.

Details on this clonotype: A junction end diverges from the germline sequence, so it may reflect a read error. CDR3 in DNA: TGTGACAGCACCCCACCTGTAGGGGCCAACGTCCTGACTTTC. Amino acids: CDSTPPVGANVLTF. The chain employs TRBV7-2 and TRBJ2-6; D is ambiguous. This CDR3 has 14 residues. CDR1 SGHTA and CDR2 FQGNSA come from the germline V gene.

This clonotype has a handful of counts. The chain recombines TRBV25-1 with TRBJ2-1; TRBD2 aligns across 11 bases. From germline, CDR1 is MGHDK and CDR2 SYGVNS. The CDR3 has 17 residues. V trimming: 2 bases; J trimming: 6 bases; junction bases outside the gene matches: 9. In DNA, the CDR3 is TGTGCCAGCAGTGAAGAACTAGCGGGAGTGGTGGTCAATGAGCAGTTCTTC. Amino acids: CASSEELAGVVVNEQFF.

The CDR3 loop is CASSLFVADEQYF. The CDR3 bases are TGTGCCAGCAGCTTGTTCGTGGCAGACGAGCAGTACTTC. The rearrangement links TRBV7-6 to TRBJ2-7; D not certain. From germline, CDR1 is SGHVS and CDR2 FNYEAQ. The CDR3 contains 13 residues. V dropped 3 bases and J dropped 5 bases, with 11 bases sitting between them.

This clonotype was counted a few times. The chain has TRBV13 and TRBJ2-1, with 7 bases identical to TRBD1. The CDR3 has 12 residues. The V segment lost 5 bases and the J segment 7 bases; nucleotides outside the gene matches: 2. Looked up from germline, CDR1 is PRHDT and CDR2 is FYEKMQ (reference sequence). CDR3: CASSQGENEQFF. The DNA for the CDR3 is TGTGCCAGCAGCCAGGGGGAGAATGAGCAGTTCTTC.

This clonotype was seen more than once but under ten times. The V and J genes are TRBV6-4 and TRBJ2-1, with 7 nucleotides matching TRBD2. CDR1 and CDR2 from the germline V gene are MRHNA and SNTAGT. The CDR3 is 15 residues long. Trimming at V came to 0 bases and at J to 4 bases, leaving 3 bases not matched to a gene. In DNA form, the CDR3 reads TGTGCCAGCAGTGACTCGGCTAGCGGATACAATGAGCAGTTCTTC. Translating gives CASSDSASGYNEQFF.

In this sample, this clonotype turned up a few times. This sequence joins TRBV27 and TRBJ2-7; no clear D gene. V was trimmed by 4 bases and J by 5 bases, leaving 15 bases between them. CDR3 length equals 14 residues. Germline V gives CDR1 MNHEY, CDR2 SMNVEV (reference sequence). This CDR3 is CASSYRGTFDEQYF. The CDR3 region has the DNA TGTGCCAGCAGTTACCGAGGAACATTCGACGAGCAGTACTTC.

The chain links TRBV15 to TRBJ2-7; a possible D gene is TRBD2 (6 bases). The length of the CDR3 is 14 residues. V was clipped by 1 base and J by 3 bases, with 10 bases between them. Germline V gene sequence: CDR1 LNHNV, CDR2 YYDKDF (reference sequence). CDR3 amino acids: CATSRGEESYEQYF. Written as DNA, the CDR3 is TGTGCCACCAGCAGAGGGGAGGAAAGCTACGAGCAGTACTTC. The variable domain in full, with the rest retrieved from reference TRBV15 and TRBJ2-7, is DAMVIQNPRYQVTQFGKPVTLSCSQTLNHNVMYWYQQKSSQAPKLLFHYYDKDFNNEADTPDNFQSRRPNTSFCFLDIRSPGLGDTAMYLCATSRGEESYEQYFGPGTRLTVT.

V gene TRBV5-1 combines with J gene TRBJ2-7; D might be TRBD2 (5 bases). The CDR3 length is 15 residues. CDR1 and CDR2 from the germline V gene are SGHRS and YFSETQ. V shed 4 bases and J shed 4 bases, with 18 bases lying between them. Here the CDR3 reads CASSLPTAGEYEQYF. The CDR3 nucleotides are TGCGCCAGCAGCCTCCCGACGGCCGGGGAATACGAGCAGTACTTC.

V and J are TRBV9 and TRBJ2-2, with no clear D. The CDR3 length is 14 residues. Trimming cost V 4 bases and J 2 bases, with 9 bases left between them. Germline CDR1 and CDR2: SGDLS and YYNGEE. The CDR3 sequence: CASSPLSNTGELFF. Here the CDR3 DNA reads TGTGCCAGCAGCCCATTATCAAACACCGGGGAGCTGTTTTTT.

This clonotype appeared a few times. CDR3 DNA sequence: TGTGCCAGCAGTTTATATCAGGGTCAGGGTAGCAATCAGCCCCAGCATTTT. Encoded protein: CASSLYQGQGSNQPQHF. The V gene is TRBV28, the J gene TRBJ1-5; a possible D gene is TRBD1 (5 bases). The CDR3 length is 17 residues. From germline, CDR1 is MDHEN and CDR2 SYDVKM. V shed 1 base and J shed 0 bases, with 13 bases lying between them.

This chain connects TRBV4-3 to TRBJ2-7; maybe TRBD1 (6 bases). The CDR3 sequence is 17 residues long. The germline V and J ends were trimmed by 3 bases and 0 bases, with 18 bases remaining between them. Germline CDR1 and CDR2: LGHNA and YSLEER. CDR3 sequence (DNA): TGCGCCAGCAGCCATCGCCGGGACACCGAAAACTCCTACGAGCAGTACTTC. Translated, it gives CASSHRRDTENSYEQYF.

The chain employs TRBV30 and TRBJ1-1; D unclear. This CDR3 region has 15 residues. V was trimmed by 0 bases and J by 0 bases, leaving 11 bases between them. The germline V gene has CDR1 GTSNPN and CDR2 SVGIG (reference sequence). Here the CDR3 DNA reads TGTGCCTGGAGTGTACCGGAACGGCTGAACACTGAAGCTTTCTTT. The encoded protein is CAWSVPERLNTEAFF.

This chain links TRBV9 with TRBJ1-1; D uncertain. V was trimmed by 0 bases and J by 1 base, leaving 10 bases between them. The length of the CDR3 is 15 residues. From germline, CDR1 is SGDLS and CDR2 YYNGEE. In nucleotides, the CDR3 is TGTGCCAGCAGCGTAGGCGGGAGCACGAACACTGAAGCTTTCTTT. This gives the protein CASSVGGSTNTEAFF.